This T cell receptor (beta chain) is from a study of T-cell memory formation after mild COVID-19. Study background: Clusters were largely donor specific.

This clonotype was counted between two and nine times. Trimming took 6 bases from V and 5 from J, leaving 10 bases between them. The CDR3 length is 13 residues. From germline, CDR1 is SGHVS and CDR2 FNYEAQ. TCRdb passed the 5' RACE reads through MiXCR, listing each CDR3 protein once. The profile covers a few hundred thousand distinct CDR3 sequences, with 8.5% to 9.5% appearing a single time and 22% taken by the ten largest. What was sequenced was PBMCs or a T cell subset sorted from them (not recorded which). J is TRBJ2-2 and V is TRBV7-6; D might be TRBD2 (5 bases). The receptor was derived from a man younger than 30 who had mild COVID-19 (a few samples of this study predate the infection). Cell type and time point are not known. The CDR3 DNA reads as TGTGCCAGCAGAGCAACTAGGACCGGGGAGCTGTTTTTT. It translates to CASRATRTGELFF.